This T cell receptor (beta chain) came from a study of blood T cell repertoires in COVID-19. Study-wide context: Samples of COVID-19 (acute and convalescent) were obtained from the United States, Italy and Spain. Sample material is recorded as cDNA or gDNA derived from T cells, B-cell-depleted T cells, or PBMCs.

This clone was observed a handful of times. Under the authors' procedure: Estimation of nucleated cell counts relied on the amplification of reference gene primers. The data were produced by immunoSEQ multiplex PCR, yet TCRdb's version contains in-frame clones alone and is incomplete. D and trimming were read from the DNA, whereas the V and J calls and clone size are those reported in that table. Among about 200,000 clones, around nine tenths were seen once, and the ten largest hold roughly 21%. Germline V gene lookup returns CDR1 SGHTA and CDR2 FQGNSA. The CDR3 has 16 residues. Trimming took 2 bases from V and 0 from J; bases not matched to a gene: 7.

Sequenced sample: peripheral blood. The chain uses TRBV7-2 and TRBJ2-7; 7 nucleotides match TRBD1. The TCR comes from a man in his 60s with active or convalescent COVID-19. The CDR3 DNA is TGTGCCAGCAGCTTATGGTCCGGGACAGCCTCCTACGAGCAGTACTTC. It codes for CASSLWSGTASYEQYF.